This T cell receptor beta chain originates from a study of cytomegalovirus exposure and HLA in healthy donors. Broader study findings: The authors reported that TCR beta sequences could predict HLA-A and HLA-B alleles. These predictions were accurate for most subjects in the first cohort.

The PCR used 60 Vbeta and 13 Jbeta primers. Measured with immunoSEQ multiplex PCR; TCRdb has only the in-frame clones, and not every one. The sample contains roughly 120,000 clones, about 66% of which appear only once. V lost 4 bases, J lost 1 base, and 6 bases stayed unmatched. The CDR3 loop spans 16 amino acids. Germline CDR1 reads MNHEY; CDR2 reads SVGAGI. Concerning this clone itself: Antigen: not known.

Donors were nominally healthy when sampled, though unrecorded immune exposures were likely. Sequenced material: PBMCs. The receptor comes from a man aged 30-40 years in good health and CMV-seropositive. The rearrangement uses TRBV6-5 and TRBJ1-4; TRBD1 matches 7 bases. The CDR3 DNA sequence: TGTGCCAGCAGTTTGGGCAGGGGGGAAACTAATGAAAAACTGTTTTTT. Translation gives CASSLGRGETNEKLFF.